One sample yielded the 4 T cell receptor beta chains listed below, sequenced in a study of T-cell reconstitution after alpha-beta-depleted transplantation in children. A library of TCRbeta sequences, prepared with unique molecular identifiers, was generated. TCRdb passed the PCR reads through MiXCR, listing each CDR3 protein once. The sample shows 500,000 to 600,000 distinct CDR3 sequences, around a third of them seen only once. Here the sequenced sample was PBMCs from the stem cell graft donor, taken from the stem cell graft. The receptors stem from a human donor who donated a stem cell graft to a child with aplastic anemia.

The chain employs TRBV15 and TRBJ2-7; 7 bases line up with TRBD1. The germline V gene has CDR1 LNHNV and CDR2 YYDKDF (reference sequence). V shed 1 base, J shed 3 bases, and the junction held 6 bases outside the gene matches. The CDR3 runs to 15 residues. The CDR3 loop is CATSRGDRASYEQYV. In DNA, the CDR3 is TGTGCCACCAGCAGAGGAGACAGGGCGAGCTACGAGCAGTACGTC.

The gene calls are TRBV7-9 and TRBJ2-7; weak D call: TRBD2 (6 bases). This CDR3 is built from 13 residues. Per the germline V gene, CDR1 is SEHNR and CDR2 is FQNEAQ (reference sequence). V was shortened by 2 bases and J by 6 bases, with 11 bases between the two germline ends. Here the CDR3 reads CASSLNLEGEQYF. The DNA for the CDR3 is TGTGCCAGCAGCTTAAACCTGGAGGGCGAGCAGTACTTC. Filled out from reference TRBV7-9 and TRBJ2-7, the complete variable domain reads DTGVSQNPRHKITKRGQNVTFRCDPISEHNRLYWYRQTLGQGPEFLTYFQNEAQLEKSRLLSDRFSAERPKGSFSTLEIQRTEQGDSAMYLCASSLNLEGEQYFGPGTRLTVT.

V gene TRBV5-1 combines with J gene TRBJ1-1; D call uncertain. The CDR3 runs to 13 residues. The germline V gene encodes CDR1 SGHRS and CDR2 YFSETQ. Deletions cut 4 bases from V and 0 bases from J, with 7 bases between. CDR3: CASSGPLNTEAFF. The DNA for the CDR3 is TGCGCCAGCAGCGGACCGCTGAACACTGAAGCTTTCTTT.

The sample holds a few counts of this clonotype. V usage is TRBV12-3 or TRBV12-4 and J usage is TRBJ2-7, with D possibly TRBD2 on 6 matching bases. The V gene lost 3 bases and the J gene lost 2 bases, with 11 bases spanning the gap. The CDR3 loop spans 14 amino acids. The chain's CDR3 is CASSFGGDAYEQYF. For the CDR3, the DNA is TGTGCCAGCAGTTTCGGAGGGGACGCCTACGAGCAGTACTTC.